The 11 T cell receptor beta chains given below trace back to one sample, sequenced in a study of spatial heterogeneity in lung cancer (dated by TCRdb to the late 2010s). For these TCRs, the target antigens are not known. Library construction relied on 5' RACE. The data were produced on a NextSeq 500. Using fastp trimming at Q25 and MiXCR clonotype assembly, TCRdb reanalyzed the public sequencing data and kept in-frame beta chains. Every distinct CDR3 protein forms one entry, paired with its most common genes and DNA. The table for this sample lists 15,000 or so distinct CDR3 sequences; about 4.8% of them were counted only once. 18% of the sample lies in the top ten. Study-wide findings and limitations: The tumor nonsynonymous mutation count correlated with the number of expanded alpha and beta TCRs within the tumor.

The label giving this sample's time point can be read as: sample taken at primary tumor resection. This specimen consisted of lung tumor tissue, obtained at surgery. The origin of the receptors is a female donor with early-stage non-small cell lung cancer.

This clonotype was seen ten or more times. The rearrangement uses TRBV4-1 and TRBJ2-7; D might be TRBD2 (6 bases). V was clipped by 4 bases and J by 0 bases, with 10 bases between them. Looked up from germline, CDR1 is MGHRA and CDR2 is YSYEKL. The CDR3 has 14 residues. The CDR3 bases are TGCGCCAGCAGCCGCTCGGGGGACTCCTACGAGCAGTACTTC. Translating it yields CASSRSGDSYEQYF.

This chain connects TRBV11-2 to TRBJ2-2, with a possible D match to TRBD1 (5 bases). V was cut by 5 bases and J by 0 bases, with 10 bases left in between. Germline loops: CDR1 SGHAT, CDR2 FQNNGV. CDR3 size: 15 residues. CDR3 nucleotides: TGTGCCAGCAGCCTCGACAGCCCGAACACCGGGGAGCTGTTTTTT. It is translated as CASSLDSPNTGELFF. The full variable domain, its missing parts supplied by reference TRBV11-2 and TRBJ2-2, is EAGVAQSPRYKIIEKRQSVAFWCNPISGHATLYWYQQILGQGPKLLIQFQNNGVVDDSQLPKDRFSAERLKGVDSTLKIQPAKLEDSAVYLCASSLDSPNTGELFFGEGSRLTVL.

This clonotype was recorded at least ten times. CDR3 sequence (DNA): TGTGCCAGCAGCCGACAGGGAAGGTTAGGAGATACGCAGTATTTT. Its protein product is CASSRQGRLGDTQYF. The rearrangement links TRBV6-5 to TRBJ2-3, with 7 bases aligning to TRBD1. V lost 6 bases, J lost 5 bases, and 11 bases stayed unmatched. Germline V lookup: CDR1 MNHEY, CDR2 SVGAGI. CDR3 size: 15 residues.

This clonotype is deemed medium-sized. This chain links TRBV3-1 with TRBJ1-1, with D tentatively TRBD1 (6 bases). Trimming removed 2 bases from V and 8 bases from J, with 21 bases in between. CDR3 size: 16 residues. Germline V gene lookup returns CDR1 LGHDT and CDR2 YNNKEL (reference sequence). CDR3 bases: TGTGCCAGCAGCCAAACTGACGGGACATATGAGTCCGAAGCTTTCTTT. Protein sequence: CASSQTDGTYESEAFF.

By share, this clonotype counts as medium-sized. This rearrangement joins TRBV7-6 to TRBJ2-7; 10 bases are shared with TRBD1. The CDR3 has 15 amino acids. Germline V gene lookup returns CDR1 SGHVS and CDR2 FNYEAQ. Unmatched junction bases numbered 10, after V lost 5 bases and J lost 6 bases. The CDR3 sequence: CASSPTSGTGVEQYF. The CDR3, as DNA: TGTGCCAGCAGCCCCACTTCCGGGACAGGGGTCGAGCAGTACTTC. The full variable domain, in which reference TRBV7-6 and TRBJ2-7 provide the parts outside the CDR3, is GAGVSQSPRYKVTKRGQDVALRCDPISGHVSLYWYRQALGQGPEFLTYFNYEAQQDKSGLPNDRFSAERPEGSISTLTIQRTEQRDSAMYRCASSPTSGTGVEQYFGPGTRLTVT.

This clonotype was seen ten or more times. J is TRBJ1-1 and V is TRBV10-2; D unresolved. Trimming left V 3 bases short and J 5 bases short, with 13 bases between. Germline V gene sequence: CDR1 WSHSY, CDR2 SAAADI. This CDR3 region has 14 residues. This CDR3 reads CASSDSVSVTEAFF. DNA for the CDR3: TGCGCCAGCAGTGATTCGGTTAGCGTAACTGAAGCTTTCTTT.

In its sample, this clonotype was seen many times. This chain uses TRBV12-3 or TRBV12-4 with TRBJ2-3; possible D gene TRBD1, 6 bases. The ends were cut back, 6 bases at V and 0 bases at J, with 10 bases in the middle. The CDR3 spans 14 residues. CDR3 loop: CASSQGSSTDTQYF. The CDR3, as DNA: TGTGCCAGCAGCCAGGGGTCCAGCACAGATACGCAGTATTTT.

This clonotype was seen repeatedly, ten times or more. The chain joins TRBV7-2 to TRBJ2-6, with TRBD1 matching 12 bases. The germline V gene encodes CDR1 SGHTA and CDR2 FQGNSA. V gave up 5 bases and J gave up 0 bases; unmatched junction bases: 11. The CDR3 spans 20 residues. CDR3 residues: CASSTLGTGGLLSGANVLTF. DNA for the CDR3: TGTGCCAGCAGCACCCTCGGGACAGGGGGCCTCCTCTCTGGGGCCAACGTCCTGACTTTC.

There are many counts of this clonotype. The chain links TRBV6-1 to TRBJ2-1, with D maybe TRBD2 (5 bases). The CDR3 extends over 13 amino acids. Germline CDR1 reads MNHNS; CDR2 reads SASEGT. V lost 6 bases and J lost 7, with 13 bases in between. The CDR3 spells CASSRKPGNEQFF. The CDR3, as DNA: TGTGCCAGCAGCCGCAAACCGGGGAATGAGCAGTTCTTC.

This clonotype was picked up many times. In DNA, the CDR3 is TGTGCCAGCAGTGAAGCGGGAGGATCTGGGGCCAACGTCCTGACTTTC. Translating gives CASSEAGGSGANVLTF. The rearrangement uses TRBV2 and TRBJ2-6, with D tentatively TRBD2 (6 bases). Per the germline V gene, CDR1 is SNHLY and CDR2 is FYNNEI. Trimming left V 0 bases short and J 1 base short, with 7 bases between. This CDR3 has 16 residues.

The table lists this clonotype with many counts. The rearrangement links TRBV7-2 to TRBJ2-1, with a weak D call TRBD2 (6 bases). The CDR3 consists of 13 residues. The germline gives CDR1 SGHTA, CDR2 FQGNSA. V was shortened by 5 bases and J by 15 bases, with 20 bases between the two germline ends. The CDR3 DNA follows: TGTGCCAGCAGCACATATAGGACTAATGTTCCGTTCTTC. This sequence encodes CASSTYRTNVPFF.